The 7 T cell receptor beta chains below were found in one sample sequenced in a study of blood T cell repertoires in COVID-19. The assay was immunoSEQ multiplex PCR, and TCRdb's table has in-frame clones only and misses some. The sample lists more than 90,000 clones, 81% occurring once. Source material: peripheral blood. Source of these receptors: a man aged 55-75 years with acute or convalescent COVID-19.

The J gene is TRBJ1-5, the V gene TRBV19; possibly TRBD1 for D (5 bases). Germline V gives CDR1 LNHDA, CDR2 SQIVND (reference sequence). V dropped 5 bases and J dropped 0 bases, with 8 bases sitting between them. This CDR3 has 14 amino acids. The CDR3 sequence: CASSWGDSNQPQHF. For the CDR3, the DNA is TGTGCCAGTAGTTGGGGGGATAGCAATCAGCCCCAGCATTTT.

This clone was recorded a few times. V usage is TRBV2 and J usage is TRBJ1-2; D not certain. From germline, CDR1 is SNHLY and CDR2 FYNNEI. Trimming took 4 bases from V and 3 from J, leaving 12 bases between them. This CDR3 is built from 14 residues. As DNA, the CDR3 is TGTGCCAGCAGTGCGTCTAACAGATACTATGGCTACACCTTC. Protein product: CASSASNRYYGYTF.

The V call is TRBV10-3, the J call TRBJ2-1; TRBD2 matches 7 bases. With 6 bases clipped from V and 2 bases from J, the junction kept 4 bases outside the gene matches. The germline gives CDR1 ENHRY, CDR2 SYGVKD. CDR3 length equals 14 residues. The CDR3 coding sequence is TGTGCCATCAGGGGAGGGGCCACCTACAATGAGCAGTTCTTC. It translates to CAIRGGATYNEQFF.

The J gene is TRBJ2-7, the V gene TRBV6-5; weak D call: TRBD1 (5 bases). This CDR3 has 14 residues. Per the germline V gene, CDR1 is MNHEY and CDR2 is SVGAGI. V lost 6 bases to trimming and J lost 1 base, with 13 bases between them. CDR3 DNA sequence: TGTGCCAGCAGGGACATGGACGGTTCCTACGAGCAGTACTTC. Residues: CASRDMDGSYEQYF.

The chain employs TRBV6-1 and TRBJ2-2, with D possibly TRBD1 on 6 matching bases. CDR3 size: 16 residues. CDR1 and CDR2 (germline): MNHNS, SASEGT. V was cut by 2 bases and J by 6 bases, with 16 bases left in between. The CDR3 here is CASSEIESGASGELFF. In nucleotides, the CDR3 is TGTGCCAGCAGTGAAATCGAGTCAGGGGCCTCCGGGGAGCTGTTTTTT.

The CDR3 region is CASSSQGTANTEAFF. The CDR3 DNA follows: TGTGCCAGCAGCTCACAGGGGACGGCTAACACTGAAGCTTTCTTT. The chain combines TRBV9 with TRBJ1-1, with 7 bases that match TRBD1. The CDR3 totals 15 residues. The V gene's germline CDR1 is SGDLS and CDR2 YYNGEE. With 4 bases clipped from V and 2 bases from J, the junction kept 8 bases outside the gene matches.

This clone was seen a few times. The chain combines TRBV29-1 with TRBJ1-2; no clear D. From germline, CDR1 is SQVTM and CDR2 ANQGSEA. Trimming left V 8 bases short and J 2 bases short, with 15 bases between. This CDR3 is built from 13 residues. The CDR3 sequence is CSFPGVENYGYTF. CDR3 nucleotides: TGCAGCTTCCCCGGGGTGGAGAACTATGGCTACACCTTC.